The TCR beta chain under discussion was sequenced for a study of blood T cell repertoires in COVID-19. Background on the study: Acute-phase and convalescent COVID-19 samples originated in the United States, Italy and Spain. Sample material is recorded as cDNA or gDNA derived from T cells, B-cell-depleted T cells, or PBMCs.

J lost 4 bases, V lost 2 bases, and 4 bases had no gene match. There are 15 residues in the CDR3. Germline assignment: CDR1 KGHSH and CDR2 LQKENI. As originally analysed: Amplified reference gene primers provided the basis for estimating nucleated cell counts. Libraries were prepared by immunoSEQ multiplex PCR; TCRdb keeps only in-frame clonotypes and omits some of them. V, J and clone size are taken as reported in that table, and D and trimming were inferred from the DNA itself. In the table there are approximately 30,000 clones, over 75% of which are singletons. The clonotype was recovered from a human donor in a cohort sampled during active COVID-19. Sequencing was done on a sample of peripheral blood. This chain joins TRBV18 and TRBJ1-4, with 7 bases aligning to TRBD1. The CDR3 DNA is TGTGCCAGCTCACCAAGGACAGGTATTAATGAAAAACTGTTTTTT. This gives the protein CASSPRTGINEKLFF.